These 30 T cell receptor beta chains were all obtained from the same sample, sequenced in a study of T cell clones after liver transplantation. Assay: immunoSEQ multiplex PCR; the TCRdb copy retains only in-frame clones and omits some. The sample has about 15,000 clones; around 90% are singletons. Sequenced here: CD8+ T cells from blood, sampled before liver transplant. These receptors came from a human donor who received a liver transplant.

J is TRBJ2-5 and V is TRBV6-6; 11 nucleotides align to TRBD1. V trimming: 8 bases; J trimming: 4 bases; junction bases outside the gene matches: 12. This CDR3 spans 16 amino acids. In germline, CDR1 is MNHNY, CDR2 SVGAGI (reference sequence). The DNA for the CDR3 is TGTGCCAGCCGACCGGGACAGGGGGTTAGTAGAGAGACCCAGTACTTC. Amino acid sequence: CASRPGQGVSRETQYF.

This chain connects TRBV4-1 to TRBJ2-5; 10 nucleotides agree with TRBD2. The J call may be mistaken, given a closer DNA end match to TRBJ2-7. This CDR3 contains 15 residues. Germline assignment: CDR1 MGHRA and CDR2 YSYEKL. The chain's CDR3 is CASSQELAGAYEQYF. The CDR3 nucleotides are TGCGCCAGCAGCCAAGAGCTAGCGGGAGCCTACGAGCAGTACTTC.

The chain couples TRBV5-6 to TRBJ2-1; D gene uncertain. Germline lookup yields CDR1 SGHDT and CDR2 YYEEEE. The CDR3 extends over 11 amino acids. The V end was cut by 2 bases, the J end by 4 bases, with 1 base between. DNA for the CDR3: TGTGCCAGCAGCTTTTACAATGAGCAGTTCTTC. Protein sequence: CASSFYNEQFF.

There are a few counts of this clone. Within the sample, other DNA sequences also encode this same CDR3. This chain uses TRBV29-1 with TRBJ2-7; tentative D call: TRBD2 (6 bases). The ends were cut back, 1 base at V and 0 bases at J, with 10 bases in the middle. This CDR3 contains 14 residues. Germline V gives CDR1 SQVTM, CDR2 ANQGSEA. CDR3 sequence: CSVEGDGSSYEQYF. CDR3 nucleotide sequence: TGCAGCGTTGAAGGAGACGGGAGCTCCTACGAGCAGTACTTC.

V and J are TRBV7-9 and TRBJ2-5; D is unresolved. V was trimmed by 5 bases and J by 3 bases, leaving 16 bases between them. The CDR3 contains 15 residues. The germline V gene encodes CDR1 SEHNR and CDR2 FQNEAQ (reference sequence). CDR3: CASSHRTIRKETQYF. The DNA of the CDR3 is TGTGCCAGCAGCCACCGCACCATCAGGAAAGAGACCCAGTACTTC.

The chain carries TRBV10-3 and TRBJ2-3, with 14 bases lining up with TRBD2. After removal of 3 bases from V and 4 bases from J, the junction contained 21 bases not matched to a gene. CDR3 length: 22 residues. Germline assignment: CDR1 ENHRY and CDR2 SYGVKD. CDR3 nucleotide sequence: TGTGCCATCAGTGAAACGTCCCTAGATGCGGCGACTAGCGGGAGGGCCTCAGATACGCAGTATTTT. Its translation is CAISETSLDAATSGRASDTQYF.

This chain links TRBV21-1 with TRBJ2-7; the table gives TRBD2 as D, unverified against the DNA. TRBV21-1 is an annotated pseudogene. The CDR3 spans 19 residues. In DNA, the CDR3 is TGTGCCAGCAGCTCCTACCCAGCACAGCGGGAGACGAGCTCCTACGAGCAGTACTTC. Protein: CASSSYPAQRETSSYEQYF.

This rearrangement joins TRBV28 to TRBJ2-1; D not certain. There are 13 residues in the CDR3. The germline V and J ends were trimmed by 2 bases and 7 bases, with 9 bases remaining between them. The germline V gene has CDR1 MDHEN and CDR2 SYDVKM. For the CDR3, the DNA is TGTGCCAGCAGTTTAAGTCCCCCGAATGAGCAGTTCTTC. This encodes CASSLSPPNEQFF.

This chain links TRBV11-2 with TRBJ2-1; no clear D. V was shortened by 3 bases and J by 6 bases, with 6 bases between the two germline ends. The CDR3 covers 12 residues. Germline values: CDR1 SGHAT, CDR2 FQNNGV. This chain's CDR3 is CASSFGSNEQFF. Written as DNA, the CDR3 is TGTGCCAGCAGCTTTGGATCCAATGAGCAGTTCTTC.

This rearrangement joins TRBV27 to TRBJ2-2, with a weak D call TRBD2 (6 bases). The CDR3 extends over 16 amino acids. V lost 8 bases to trimming and J lost 6 bases, with 22 bases between them. Germline V gives CDR1 MNHEY, CDR2 SMNVEV (reference sequence). DNA of the CDR3: TGTGCCAGCGGCTTCCCGACTAGAAGCATCCCCGGGGAGCTGTTTTTT. Translating gives CASGFPTRSIPGELFF.

This clone was seen only once. The chain combines TRBV27 with TRBJ2-7; D perhaps matches TRBD2 (6 bases). CDR1 is MNHEY and CDR2 is SMNVEV in the germline V gene (reference sequence). CDR3 length: 13 amino acids. V was pared by 5 bases and J by 3 bases, with 11 bases between. The CDR3 sequence is CASSTIGGYEQYF. The CDR3 DNA follows: TGTGCCAGCAGTACCATCGGGGGCTACGAGCAGTACTTC.

The chain employs TRBV9 and TRBJ2-7, with TRBD1 matching over 9 bases. Germline CDR1 and CDR2: SGDLS and YYNGEE. V was clipped by 0 bases and J by 3 bases; unmatched bases: 4. The CDR3 has 15 residues. The DNA of the CDR3 is TGTGCCAGCAGCGTAGGGGGACAGGGTGGCTACGAGCAGTACTTC. This codes for CASSVGGQGGYEQYF.

The rearrangement uses TRBV10-3 and TRBJ2-1; D remains ambiguous. CDR3 length: 14 amino acids. Germline CDR1 reads ENHRY; CDR2 reads SYGVKD. With 7 bases removed from V and 5 bases from J, the gap between germline ends came to 15 bases. CDR3 bases: TGTGCCATCAATACCAAGGTAAACAACAATGAGCAGTTCTTC. Its translation is CAINTKVNNNEQFF.

This rearrangement joins TRBV13 to TRBJ1-1, with TRBD1 as a possible D gene (5 bases). V was trimmed by 6 bases and J by 4 bases, leaving 12 bases between them. CDR1 is PRHDT and CDR2 is FYEKMQ in the germline V gene (reference sequence). This CDR3 has 13 residues. The CDR3: CASSAGIGTEAFF. CDR3 in DNA: TGTGCCAGCAGTGCAGGGATCGGCACTGAAGCTTTCTTT.

This rearrangement joins TRBV11-3 to TRBJ2-1, with 13 bases lining up with TRBD2. The CDR3 is 19 residues long. The V segment lost 4 bases and the J segment 2 bases; nucleotides outside the gene matches: 11. Germline V gene sequence: CDR1 SGHNT, CDR2 YENEEA. CDR3 in DNA: TGTGCCAGCAGCTCCAGGACTAGCGGGAGACCTTCCCCCTACAATGAGCAGTTCTTC. Amino acid sequence: CASSSRTSGRPSPYNEQFF.

V is TRBV7-3 and J is TRBJ2-1, with 7 bases matching TRBD2. The germline gives CDR1 SGHTA, CDR2 FQGTGA. The CDR3 covers 16 residues. J was trimmed by 8 bases and V by 1 base; bases with no gene match: 11. The CDR3 DNA reads as TGTGCCAGCAGCTTAATCGGCGGGGGAGTGAGCGATGAGCAGTTCTTC. Translation gives CASSLIGGGVSDEQFF.

The chain is built from TRBV5-6 and TRBJ2-3; 10 nucleotides agree with TRBD2. Germline CDR1 is SGHDT and CDR2 is YYEEEE. The CDR3 runs 19 residues. V shed 3 bases and J 0 bases; nucleotides not matched to a gene: 13. DNA of the CDR3: TGTGCCAGCAGCTCTGTTAGGACTAGCGGACAAACTAGCACAGATACGCAGTATTTT. This gives the protein CASSSVRTSGQTSTDTQYF.

The rearrangement links TRBV19 to TRBJ1-2; D not resolved. The CDR3 is 14 residues long. Germline V gene lookup returns CDR1 LNHDA and CDR2 SQIVND (reference sequence). Trimming cost V 3 bases and J 3 bases, with 11 bases left between them. The chain's CDR3 is CASSIRADYYGYTF. CDR3 nucleotide sequence: TGTGCCAGTAGTATTCGAGCGGACTACTATGGCTACACCTTC.

The chain recombines TRBV6-1 with TRBJ1-5, with TRBD1 matching over 10 bases. The J segment lost 0 bases and the V segment lost 4 bases, leaving 3 bases of the junction unmatched. The CDR3 runs 16 residues. Germline CDR1 and CDR2: MNHNS and SASEGT. CDR3 nucleotide sequence: TGTGCCAGCAGTGCCGGACAGGGGGATAGCAATCAGCCCCAGCATTTT. This codes for CASSAGQGDSNQPQHF.

The chain employs TRBV28 and TRBJ1-5; the match to TRBD1 covers 11 bases. The CDR3 has 16 residues. V lost 3 bases, J lost 2 bases, and 3 bases stayed unmatched. CDR1 MDHEN and CDR2 SYDVKM come from the germline V gene. The CDR3 bases are TGTGCCAGCAGTTTTAGGACAGGGGGCCGCAATCAGCCCCAGCATTTT. This gives the protein CASSFRTGGRNQPQHF. The complete variable domain, with remaining parts taken from reference TRBV28 and TRBJ1-5, reads DVKVTQSSRYLVKRTGEKVFLECVQDMDHENMFWYRQDPGLGLRLIYFSYDVKMKEKGDIPEGYSVSREKKERFSLILESASTNQTSMYLCASSFRTGGRNQPQHFGDGTRLSIL.

V usage is TRBV29-1 and J usage is TRBJ2-3; D is tentatively TRBD1 or TRBD2 (7 bases each). Germline CDR1 reads SQVTM; CDR2 reads ANQGSEA. Trimming stripped 7 bases from V and 4 bases from J, with 15 bases between. CDR3 length: 13 residues. The CDR3 region has the DNA TGCAGCGCCCGGGCAGGGGGGGCAGATACGCAGTATTTT. Its translation is CSARAGGADTQYF.

The V gene is TRBV5-6, the J gene TRBJ2-7; D might be TRBD2 (6 bases). Germline CDR1 SGHDT, CDR2 YYEEEE. The CDR3 runs to 16 residues. Between the trimmed V and J ends, which lost 2 bases and 6 bases, there was a span of 21 bases. The CDR3 DNA sequence: TGTGCCAGCAGCTTTATGGGGGGAGAGGTCGGGGCCGAGCAGTACTTC. Residues: CASSFMGGEVGAEQYF.

V usage is TRBV27 and J usage is TRBJ1-1; no clear D gene. V was trimmed by 7 bases and J by 1 base, leaving 19 bases between them. Germline-derived CDR1 and CDR2 are MNHEY and SMNVEV (reference sequence). The CDR3 is made up of 16 amino acids. For the CDR3, the DNA is TGTGCCAGCACCGCGGGCTCTCCCCGGGCGAACACTGAAGCTTTCTTT. It codes for CASTAGSPRANTEAFF.

This chain links TRBV12-5 with TRBJ2-7, with D perhaps TRBD1 (6 bases). The CDR3 runs to 13 residues. Trimming removed 3 bases from V and 6 bases from J, with 12 bases in between. The germline CDR1 and CDR2 sequences are LGHNT and FRNRAP. CDR3 in DNA: TGTGCTAGTGGTTTCCTTGGGGGCCGCGAGCAGTACTTC. This encodes CASGFLGGREQYF. The complete variable domain, with remaining parts taken from reference TRBV12-5 and TRBJ2-7, reads DARVTQTPRHKVTEMGQEVTMRCQPILGHNTVFWYRQTMMQGLELLAYFRNRAPLDDSGMPKDRFSAEMPDATLATLKIQPSEPRDSAVYFCASGFLGGREQYFGPGTRLTVT.

This clone was detected once. The V gene is TRBV27, the J gene TRBJ2-2, with D unclear. CDR3 size: 14 residues. The ends were cut back, 4 bases at V and 5 bases at J, with 11 bases in the middle. Germline CDR1 MNHEY, CDR2 SMNVEV (reference sequence). CDR3 DNA: TGTGCCAGCAGTTGGGTCGGTGGGACCGGGGAGCTGTTTTTT. Protein product: CASSWVGGTGELFF.

The chain has TRBV19 and TRBJ2-7; TRBD2 matches 9 bases. CDR1 LNHDA and CDR2 SQIVND come from the germline V gene (reference sequence). The CDR3 extends over 13 amino acids. The V segment lost 4 bases and the J segment 3 bases; nucleotides outside the gene matches: 1. CDR3 loop: CASSSGGGYEQYF. In DNA form, the CDR3 reads TGTGCCAGTAGTAGCGGGGGGGGCTACGAGCAGTACTTC.

This clone was seen only once. J is TRBJ2-1 and V is TRBV7-9, with 7 bases matching TRBD2. V lost 3 bases, J lost 2 bases, and 4 bases stayed unmatched. CDR3 length: 15 residues. The germline V gene has CDR1 SEHNR and CDR2 FQNEAQ (reference sequence). CDR3 nucleotide sequence: TGTGCCAGCAGCTTGGGACTACCTACCTACAATGAGCAGTTCTTC. It codes for CASSLGLPTYNEQFF.

V gene TRBV7-3 combines with J gene TRBJ2-7; maybe TRBD2 (5 bases). The germline V and J ends were trimmed by 2 bases and 5 bases, with 22 bases remaining between them. Germline CDR1 and CDR2: SGHTA and FQGTGA. This CDR3 region has 17 residues. This CDR3 reads CASSLGYVLVVRHEQYF. In DNA, the CDR3 is TGTGCCAGCAGCTTAGGCTATGTACTAGTAGTTCGACACGAGCAGTACTTC.

This chain joins TRBV14 and TRBJ2-1, with D possibly matching TRBD2 (5 bases). The germline CDR1 and CDR2 sequences are SGHDN and FVKESK. This CDR3 has 13 amino acids. The ends were cut back, 0 bases at V and 6 bases at J, with 6 bases in the middle. DNA for the CDR3: TGTGCCAGCAGCCAAGACCGGGGCAATGAGCAGTTCTTC. Protein sequence: CASSQDRGNEQFF.

Regarding this clone: A junction boundary mismatches the germline segment, possibly from a read error. The J gene is TRBJ2-7, the V gene TRBV4-3; 9 nucleotides match TRBD2. This CDR3 comprises 13 residues. Looked up from germline, CDR1 is LGHNA and CDR2 is YSLEER. CDR3 coding DNA: TGCGCCAGCAGCCAAGTCCAGGGACTAGCACAGGACTTC. This gives the protein CASSQVQGLAQDF.